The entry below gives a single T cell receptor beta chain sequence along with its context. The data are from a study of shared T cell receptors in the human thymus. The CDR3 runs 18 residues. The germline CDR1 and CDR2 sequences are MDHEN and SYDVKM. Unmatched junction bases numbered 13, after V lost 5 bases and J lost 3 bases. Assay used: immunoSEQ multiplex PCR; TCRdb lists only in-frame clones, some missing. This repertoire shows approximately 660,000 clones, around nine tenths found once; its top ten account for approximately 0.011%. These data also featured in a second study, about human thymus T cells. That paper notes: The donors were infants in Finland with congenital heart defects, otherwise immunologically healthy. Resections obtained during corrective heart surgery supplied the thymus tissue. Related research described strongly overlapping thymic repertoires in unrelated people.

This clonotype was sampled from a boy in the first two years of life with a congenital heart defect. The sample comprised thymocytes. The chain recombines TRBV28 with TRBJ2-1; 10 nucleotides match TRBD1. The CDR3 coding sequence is TGTGCCAGCAGTCCACCCCCTTGGGACAGGGGATACTACAATGAGCAGTTCTTC. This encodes CASSPPPWDRGYYNEQFF.